The T cell receptor beta chain described here comes from a study of early T cells in non-severe SARS-CoV-2 infection. Unique molecular identifiers (one per individual cDNA molecule) were attached. TCRdb processed the 5' RACE reads anew with MiXCR; each CDR3 protein has one entry. The sample shows 35,000 to 50,000 distinct CDR3 sequences, about 5.5% of them seen only once. V was clipped by 10 bases and J by 3 bases, with 13 bases between them. CDR1 and CDR2 from the germline V gene are ENHRY and SYGVKD. This CDR3 is built from 13 residues. Ten or more counts support this clonotype. The specimen comprised whole blood, sampled at baseline. The V gene is TRBV10-3, the J gene TRBJ1-5; a weak D match, TRBD1 (6 bases). This clonotype originated in an adult who was a healthcare worker with PCR-confirmed SARS-CoV-2 infection or an uninfected control (not recorded which). CDR3 in amino acids: CATGTFDNQPQHF. The CDR3 DNA reads as TGTGCCACTGGGACATTTGACAATCAGCCCCAGCATTTT.